This T cell receptor beta chain was profiled in a study of control samples from healthy donors and cancer patients. Germline lookup yields CDR1 MNHNS and CDR2 SASEGT. The CDR3 loop spans 19 amino acids. V was clipped by 3 bases and J by 6 bases; unmatched bases: 13. Libraries were prepared by immunoSEQ multiplex PCR; TCRdb keeps only in-frame clonotypes and omits some of them. In the table there are about 60,000 clones, roughly 85% of which are singletons. The TCR was taken from a man between 40 and 49 years old in good health. The gene calls are TRBV6-1 and TRBJ1-6; 11 bases match TRBD1. Sequencing was performed on blood. The CDR3 DNA reads TGTGCCAGCAGTGACCCGGGACAGGGGGTGATAGACCGTAATTCACCCCTCCACTTT. It yields the protein CASSDPGQGVIDRNSPLHF.